This T cell receptor beta chain was observed in a study of blood T cells in healthy people across ages. A J-beta primer mix and a sample-barcoded 5' primer were used in a second PCR of about 7 to 11 cycles. Using its own MiXCR run on the 5' RACE reads, TCRdb lists one record per CDR3 protein. The sample lists about 1.4 million distinct CDR3 sequences; approximately 63% were seen once. Trimming cost V 5 bases and J 1 base, with 17 bases left between them. Germline values: CDR1 DFQATT, CDR2 SNEGSKA (reference sequence). The CDR3 spans 15 residues. The TCR originated in a man aged 18-30 years in good health. The V call is TRBV20-1, the J call TRBJ1-1; a possible D gene is TRBD1 (6 bases). Sequences were obtained from blood. The CDR3 here is CSALTGSIPNTEAFF. The DNA of the CDR3 is TGCAGTGCTTTGACAGGTAGTATCCCGAACACTGAAGCTTTCTTT.